This T cell receptor (beta chain) was sequenced during a study of blood T cell repertoires in COVID-19. As for the study in general: Researchers got acute and convalescent COVID-19 samples from the United States, Italy and Spain. The analysed material was cDNA or gDNA that came from T cells, B-cell-depleted T cells, or PBMCs.

Original handling: Scientists estimated how many nucleated cells there were by amplifying reference gene primers. The repertoire was sequenced with immunoSEQ multiplex PCR; TCRdb's copy has only in-frame clones and lacks some. The V and J calls and the clone size are those of that table, but D and trimming were determined from the DNA. The data contain around 190,000 clones, approximately 80% of them singletons. Per the germline V gene, CDR1 is LGHDT and CDR2 is YNNKEL (reference sequence). The CDR3 is 15 amino acids. V was pared by 4 bases and J by 7 bases, with 7 bases of the junction left unmatched.

This clonotype originated in a human donor in a cohort sampled during active COVID-19. The V gene is TRBV3-1 (or the pseudogene TRBV3-2), the J gene TRBJ2-1, with TRBD2 matching over 10 bases. Sequencing was carried out using peripheral blood. Here the CDR3 DNA reads TGTGCCAGCAGCCCTAGCGGGAGTATGGTAAATGAGCAGTTCTTC. Translating it yields CASSPSGSMVNEQFF.